The T cell receptor beta chain described here comes from a study of OX40 agonist ivuxolimab in advanced cancers. The table lists this clone with a count of one. V shed 7 bases, J shed 5 bases, and the junction held 2 bases outside the gene matches. This CDR3 is built from 12 residues. Germline CDR1 and CDR2: MNHNS and SASEGT. The method was immunoSEQ multiplex PCR; TCRdb's version includes in-frame clones alone and lacks a portion of them. The table includes 77,000 or so clones, just under 95% detected once. This sequence originates from an adult with an advanced solid tumor such as melanoma, head and neck, liver or kidney cancer. The sequencing here drew on CD4+ or CD8+ T cells sorted from blood, taken in a trial of the OX40 agonist ivuxolimab. This chain links TRBV6-1 with TRBJ1-5; 7 bases align to TRBD1. The CDR3: CASITGDQPQHF. CDR3 nucleotides: TGTGCCAGCATCACAGGGGATCAGCCCCAGCATTTT.